This passage covers 15 T cell receptor beta chains from one sample sequenced in a study of cytomegalovirus exposure and HLA in healthy donors. The PCR was carried out with 60 Vbeta primers and 13 Jbeta primers. The protocol was immunoSEQ multiplex PCR, while the TCRdb copy is restricted to in-frame clones and leaves out a portion. The sample contains some 200,000 clones, around 80% of which appear only once. Sequenced material: PBMCs. The source is a woman aged 45-59 years in good health and CMV-seronegative.

This clone was found a few times. This chain connects TRBV11-2 to TRBJ2-3; D ambiguous. Trimming cost V 2 bases and J 2 bases, with 14 bases left between them. The germline V gene encodes CDR1 SGHAT and CDR2 FQNNGV. The CDR3 covers 16 residues. The CDR3 bases are TGTGCCAGCAGCTTAATTTTGGGCGCCAACACAGATACGCAGTATTTT. Amino acid sequence: CASSLILGANTDTQYF.

V is TRBV7-2 and J is TRBJ1-2; 8 bases are shared with TRBD1. V lost 1 base, J lost 9 bases, and 7 bases stayed unmatched. From germline, CDR1 is SGHTA and CDR2 FQGNSA. The CDR3 spans 14 residues. Here the CDR3 reads CASSLDTGGRSYTF. DNA for the CDR3: TGTGCCAGCAGCTTAGACACAGGGGGTCGGAGCTACACCTTC. Drawing the rest from reference TRBV7-2 and TRBJ1-2, the complete variable domain is GAGVSQSPSNKVTEKGKDVELRCDPISGHTALYWYRQSLGQGLEFLIYFQGNSAPDKSGLPSDRFSAERTGGSVSTLTIQRTQQEDSAVYLCASSLDTGGRSYTFGSGTRLTVV.

The J gene is TRBJ1-6, the V gene TRBV5-6; TRBD1 agrees at 9 bases. Losses at the gene ends were 2 bases for V and 7 bases for J; bases not matched to a gene: 4. The CDR3 has 15 amino acids. The germline CDR1 and CDR2 sequences are SGHDT and YYEEEE. DNA for the CDR3: TGTGCCAGCAGCTTCCGGGACAGGGCGAATTCACCCCTCCACTTT. Translation gives CASSFRDRANSPLHF.

The J gene is TRBJ2-7, the V gene TRBV6-5, with a possible D match to TRBD2 (5 bases). CDR1 is MNHEY and CDR2 is SVGAGI in the germline V gene. The CDR3 contains 14 residues. The V end lost 8 bases, the J end lost 2 bases, and 16 bases lay between the germline ends. CDR3 residues: CASGAGLGTYEQYF. The DNA for the CDR3 is TGTGCCAGCGGAGCAGGACTTGGTACCTACGAGCAGTACTTC.

The gene calls are TRBV7-2 and TRBJ1-2; D is ambiguous. This CDR3 spans 15 amino acids. V was pared by 3 bases and J by 2 bases, with 13 bases between. Germline V gives CDR1 SGHTA, CDR2 FQGNSA. The CDR3 nucleotides read TGTGCCAGCAGCTTTTCCGGCAGCGAAAACTATGGCTACACCTTC. Translated, it gives CASSFSGSENYGYTF.

This clone was counted only a few times. The chain links TRBV19 to TRBJ1-2; 7 bases agree with TRBD1. The germline CDR1 and CDR2 sequences are LNHDA and SQIVND (reference sequence). Trimming removed 6 bases from V and 3 bases from J; junction bases left unmatched: 10. The CDR3 has 15 residues. The CDR3 coding sequence is TGTGCCAGTAGATTCGACAGGGCTAAAGACTATGGCTACACCTTC. Its translation is CASRFDRAKDYGYTF.

V is TRBV10-3 and J is TRBJ1-5; 9 nucleotides line up with TRBD1. The V and J ends lost 0 bases and 6 bases, in that order; junction bases with no gene match: 3. CDR1 ENHRY and CDR2 SYGVKD come from the germline V gene. This CDR3 has 15 amino acids. CDR3 DNA: TGTGCCATCAGTGAGTCTACAGGGGGCTCTCAGCCCCAGCATTTT. Its protein product is CAISESTGGSQPQHF.

The chain carries TRBV6-1 and TRBJ2-3, with TRBD1 matching 9 bases. CDR3 size: 15 residues. Losses at the gene ends were 4 bases for V and 0 bases for J; bases not matched to a gene: 2. Germline CDR1 reads MNHNS; CDR2 reads SASEGT. The CDR3 nucleotides read TGTGCCAGCAGTGGAGGGACAGGGAGCACAGATACGCAGTATTTT. This sequence encodes CASSGGTGSTDTQYF.

The chain combines TRBV10-3 with TRBJ2-2, with 11 nucleotides matching TRBD1. CDR3 length equals 14 residues. The V and J ends lost 6 bases and 7 bases, in that order; junction bases with no gene match: 4. CDR1 is ENHRY, CDR2 SYGVKD, per germline. The CDR3 region is CAIRGTGGNGELFF. The CDR3 DNA is TGTGCCATCAGGGGGACAGGGGGGAACGGGGAGCTGTTTTTT.

The rearrangement joins TRBV5-5 to TRBJ1-1, with 7 bases aligning to TRBD1. In germline, CDR1 is SGHKS, CDR2 YYEKEE (reference sequence). CDR3 length equals 14 residues. The V and J ends lost 2 bases and 9 bases, in that order; junction bases with no gene match: 10. The CDR3 DNA follows: TGTGCCAGCAGCTTCCAGGGGTTGGGACAGAAAGCTTTCTTT. It encodes CASSFQGLGQKAFF.

V usage is TRBV7-8 and J usage is TRBJ2-5, with TRBD2 matching 12 bases. In germline, CDR1 is SGHVS, CDR2 FQNEAQ. V shed 5 bases and J 5 bases; nucleotides not matched to a gene: 12. This CDR3 is 17 amino acids long. The CDR3 DNA sequence: TGTGCCAGCAGCAAAAGGCCTAGCGGGAGGGGGAGTGAGACCCAGTACTTC. It translates to CASSKRPSGRGSETQYF.

The genes are TRBV27 and TRBJ1-5; 7 bases fit TRBD1. The CDR3 has 19 amino acids. Trimming cost V 6 bases and J 0 bases; bases outside gene matches: 17. Germline V gene sequence: CDR1 MNHEY, CDR2 SMNVEV (reference sequence). The CDR3 nucleotides read TGTGCCAGCAGCCCCGACAGGGCAACGAGGGGGTATAGCAATCAGCCCCAGCATTTT. Its protein product is CASSPDRATRGYSNQPQHF.

The genes are TRBV7-2 and TRBJ1-4; no definite D call. The ends were cut back, 3 bases at V and 7 bases at J, with 9 bases in the middle. CDR3 size: 13 residues. CDR1 is SGHTA and CDR2 is FQGNSA in the germline V gene. The CDR3 region is CASSLGTSEKLFF. CDR3 sequence (DNA): TGTGCCAGCAGCTTGGGCACGTCTGAAAAACTGTTTTTT.

The table lists this clone with a few counts. This chain connects TRBV2 to TRBJ1-5; 7 bases align to TRBD1. The V and J ends lost 6 bases and 4 bases, in that order; junction bases with no gene match: 6. The length of the CDR3 is 14 residues. From germline, CDR1 is SNHLY and CDR2 FYNNEI. The CDR3 sequence is CASRDGTDNQPQHF. Here the CDR3 DNA reads TGTGCCAGCAGGGACGGGACAGATAATCAGCCCCAGCATTTT.

This rearrangement joins TRBV2 to TRBJ2-7, with a tentative D call TRBD1 (5 bases). Trimming removed 1 base from V and 7 bases from J, with 14 bases in between. Germline V lookup: CDR1 SNHLY, CDR2 FYNNEI. The CDR3 is 14 amino acids. DNA for the CDR3: TGTGCCAGCAGTGAAGTTAGGGGCAGAACTGAGCAGTACTTC. This codes for CASSEVRGRTEQYF.